What follows is one T cell receptor (beta chain) and its context. These data come from a study of blood T cell repertoires in COVID-19. Study as a whole: Spain, Italy and the United States supplied samples that represented acute and convalescent COVID-19. PBMCs, B-cell-depleted T cells, or T cells provided the cDNA or gDNA that made up the material.

CDR3 length: 15 amino acids. CDR1 SNHLY and CDR2 FYNNEI come from the germline V gene. Trimming left V 3 bases short and J 0 bases short, with 9 bases between. Source study methods: Estimates of nucleated cell counts were drawn from the amplification of reference gene primers. Produced via immunoSEQ multiplex PCR; TCRdb's table is partial and in-frame only. V, J and clone size are taken as reported in that table, and D and trimming were inferred from the DNA itself. The sample consists of around 250,000 clones, 70% to 90% of them appearing once. Sequenced material: peripheral blood. V is TRBV2 and J is TRBJ1-3, with D tentatively TRBD1 (6 bases). The receptor was derived from a woman in her 30s with active or convalescent COVID-19. CDR3 sequence reads: CASSEAGASGNTIYF. CDR3 DNA: TGTGCCAGCAGTGAGGCAGGGGCCTCTGGAAACACCATATATTTT.